This TCR beta chain was sequenced in a study of graft-versus-host responses after intestinal transplantation. This CDR3 is 15 amino acids long. Germline CDR1 SEHNR, CDR2 FQNEAQ (reference sequence). The V and J ends lost 2 bases and 3 bases, in that order; junction bases with no gene match: 3. General study points: Early after transplant, HvG declines were associated with peak levels of circulating GvH clones.

After mixed lymphocyte reaction, dividing CD4+ and CD8+ responder T cells were sorted. Here immunoSEQ multiplex PCR was the method, and the copy in TCRdb shows in-frame clones only, minus some. The sample includes about 18,000 clones, over 35% of them seen just once. The sample in question was alloreactive CD4+ T cells from a mixed lymphocyte reaction culture, obtained before intestinal transplant. Stated subset: CFSE-low proliferating T cells sorted from roughly 6-day pre-transplant mixed lymphocyte reaction (GvH or HvG direction). The chain links TRBV7-9 to TRBJ2-1, with 8 bases lining up with TRBD1. The receptor's source is a human patient who received an intestinal transplant. In DNA, the CDR3 is TGTGCCAGCAGCTTACAGGGACAGGTCTACAATGAGCAGTTCTTC. This translates into CASSLQGQVYNEQFF.